The 2 T cell receptor beta chains given below trace back to one sample, sequenced in a study of OX40 agonist ivuxolimab in advanced cancers. Data came from immunoSEQ multiplex PCR; TCRdb stores just in-frame clones and leaves some out. The sample consists of about 99,000 clones, 95% to 97% of them appearing once. The sequences come from CD4+ or CD8+ T cells sorted from blood, collected in a trial of the OX40 agonist ivuxolimab. The receptors derive from an adult with an advanced solid tumor such as melanoma, head and neck, liver or kidney cancer.

J is TRBJ2-4 and V is TRBV18; 7 bases fit TRBD1. Germline CDR1 reads KGHSH; CDR2 reads LQKENI. The CDR3 sequence is 14 residues long. Trimming removed 0 bases from V and 5 bases from J; junction bases left unmatched: 1. CDR3 DNA: TGTGCCAGCTCACCACCCGACAGGGAAAACATTCAGTACTTC. It translates to CASSPPDRENIQYF.

This chain joins TRBV7-9 and TRBJ2-2; D gene ambiguous. Per germline, CDR1 SEHNR and CDR2 FQNEAQ (reference sequence). The CDR3 length is 13 residues. V dropped 4 bases and J dropped 7 bases, with 10 bases sitting between them. CDR3 protein: CASSSYVSGELFF. CDR3 bases: TGTGCCAGCAGCTCCTACGTTAGCGGGGAGCTGTTTTTT.